The 32 T cell receptor beta chains in this list originate from one sample, sequenced in a study of blood T cell repertoires in COVID-19. Libraries were prepared by immunoSEQ multiplex PCR; TCRdb keeps only in-frame clonotypes and omits some of them. The sample has 200,000 to 250,000 clones; less than 85% are singletons. The sequencing sample was made of peripheral blood. These receptors came from a woman in her 70s with acute or convalescent COVID-19.

The genes are TRBV5-1 and TRBJ2-1; TRBD2 agrees at 7 bases. The CDR3 extends over 16 amino acids. The germline V gene has CDR1 SGHRS and CDR2 YFSETQ. V lost 5 bases and J lost 2; bases outside the gene matches: 10. The DNA for the CDR3 is TGCGCCAGCAGATCTGAGCGGGGTCTCACCTACAATGAGCAGTTCTTC. Protein: CASRSERGLTYNEQFF.

The chain joins TRBV29-1 to TRBJ2-6; 7 bases map to TRBD2. The CDR3 spans 16 residues. The V and J ends lost 1 base and 0 bases, in that order; junction bases with no gene match: 3. Germline CDR1 reads SQVTM; CDR2 reads ANQGSEA. The CDR3 nucleotides are TGCAGCGTTGAAGTGGGCGGGAGCTCTGGGGCCAACGTCCTGACTTTC. It codes for CSVEVGGSSGANVLTF.

This clone has a handful of counts. This rearrangement joins TRBV10-3 to TRBJ1-2, with a tentative D call TRBD1 (5 bases). Germline V gives CDR1 ENHRY, CDR2 SYGVKD. The CDR3 has 14 amino acids. Between the trimmed V and J ends, which lost 4 bases and 8 bases, there was a span of 17 bases. In DNA form, the CDR3 reads TGTGCCATCAGTGCCCAAGTGGGGCAGGAGGGCTACACCTTC. It translates to CAISAQVGQEGYTF.

The table lists this clone with a few counts. The chain recombines TRBV15 with TRBJ2-7, with a possible D match to TRBD1 (6 bases). CDR3 length equals 14 residues. Trimming cost V 0 bases and J 5 bases, with 11 bases left between them. Germline V gene data show CDR1 as LNHNV and CDR2 as YYDKDF (reference sequence). CDR3 amino acids: CATSREGARDEQYV. The CDR3 nucleotides are TGTGCCACCAGCAGAGAGGGGGCTAGGGACGAGCAGTACGTC.

The gene calls are TRBV3-1 (or the pseudogene TRBV3-2) and TRBJ2-3; TRBD1 might be the D (6 bases). Germline assignment: CDR1 LGHDT and CDR2 YNNKEL (reference sequence). Trimming pared 1 base from V and 0 bases from J, leaving 11 bases between. The CDR3 runs to 16 residues. The CDR3 is CASSQGTDTSTDTQYF. The CDR3 DNA reads as TGTGCCAGCAGCCAAGGGACAGATACTAGCACAGATACGCAGTATTTT.

This clone occurred once. The genes are TRBV5-4 and TRBJ1-2; a weak D match, TRBD1 (5 bases). This CDR3 has 13 residues. Per germline, CDR1 SGHNT and CDR2 YYREEE (reference sequence). V lost 4 bases to trimming and J lost 9 bases, with 16 bases between them. The CDR3 DNA reads as TGTGCCAGCAGCACGGAACCAGGGTATCGCTACACCTTC. It codes for CASSTEPGYRYTF.

The rearrangement joins TRBV15 to TRBJ2-2; no clear D gene. V lost 1 base and J 8 bases, leaving 11 bases between the germline ends. From germline, CDR1 is LNHNV and CDR2 YYDKDF (reference sequence). The CDR3 covers 14 residues. The chain's CDR3 is CATSRGPALGELFF. The CDR3 nucleotides are TGTGCCACCAGCAGAGGGCCCGCATTAGGGGAGCTGTTTTTT.

V gene TRBV6-5 combines with J gene TRBJ1-2; no firm D call. CDR3 length: 15 residues. The V end was cut by 8 bases, the J end by 4 bases, with 20 bases between. Germline loops: CDR1 MNHEY, CDR2 SVGAGI. The CDR3 DNA reads TGTGCCAGCCTCCCCCCTGGCCCCCGGAGCTATGGCTACACCTTC. Translation: CASLPPGPRSYGYTF.

This clone was observed a single time. CDR3 sequence: CAISDTEETQYF. CDR3 sequence (DNA): TGTGCCATCAGTGATACGGAAGAGACCCAGTACTTC. The chain is built from TRBV10-3 and TRBJ2-5, with unresolved D. Germline V gene lookup returns CDR1 ENHRY and CDR2 SYGVKD. V lost 3 bases and J lost 3, with 5 bases in between. CDR3 size: 12 residues.

V and J are TRBV3-1 (or the pseudogene TRBV3-2) and TRBJ1-5, with 7 bases that match TRBD1. This CDR3 has 16 amino acids. Unmatched junction bases numbered 8, after V lost 2 bases and J lost 4 bases. Looked up from germline, CDR1 is LGHDT and CDR2 is YNNKEL (reference sequence). The DNA of the CDR3 is TGTGCCAGCAGCCAATCTTGGACAGGTCTGAATCAGCCCCAGCATTTT. Residues: CASSQSWTGLNQPQHF.

The chain recombines TRBV4-1 with TRBJ2-7; no definite D call. Trimming removed 0 bases from V and 0 bases from J, with 6 bases in between. The CDR3 runs 14 residues. The germline CDR1 and CDR2 sequences are MGHRA and YSYEKL. The CDR3 nucleotides read TGCGCCAGCAGCCAAGATCAGGACTCCTACGAGCAGTACTTC. It codes for CASSQDQDSYEQYF.

The chain employs TRBV11-2 and TRBJ2-5; weak D call: TRBD1 (6 bases). The ends were cut back, 6 bases at V and 5 bases at J, with 19 bases in the middle. Looked up from germline, CDR1 is SGHAT and CDR2 is FQNNGV. The CDR3 extends over 15 amino acids. In DNA, the CDR3 is TGTGCCAGCAGTCCCGAAGAGGGGGTAGGGGAGACCCAGTACTTC. It specifies CASSPEEGVGETQYF.

The chain has TRBV12-5 and TRBJ2-5; TRBD1 agrees at 8 bases. CDR1 is LGHNT, CDR2 FRNRAP, per germline. There are 14 residues in the CDR3. V was clipped by 6 bases and J by 4 bases; unmatched bases: 7. This CDR3 reads CASGGQGEGETQYF. DNA of the CDR3: TGTGCTAGTGGCGGACAGGGTGAAGGAGAGACCCAGTACTTC.

The chain has TRBV11-2 and TRBJ1-5; D call uncertain. Per germline, CDR1 SGHAT and CDR2 FQNNGV. V dropped 2 bases and J dropped 5 bases, with 13 bases sitting between them. This CDR3 has 15 residues. The CDR3 reads CASSLSGVADQPQHF. The CDR3 nucleotides are TGTGCCAGCAGCTTATCCGGGGTTGCGGATCAGCCCCAGCATTTT.

CDR3 residues: CASSPRPGTGGMNTEAFF. The CDR3, as DNA: TGCGCCAGCAGCCCCCGACCCGGGACAGGGGGCATGAACACTGAAGCTTTCTTT. The V call is TRBV5-1, the J call TRBJ1-1, with 12 bases identical to TRBD1. J gave up 0 bases and V 4 bases, and 10 bases lay outside the gene matches. Germline CDR1 is SGHRS and CDR2 is YFSETQ. The CDR3 is made up of 18 amino acids.

The rearrangement uses TRBV9 and TRBJ1-1, with D unclear. CDR1 is SGDLS, CDR2 YYNGEE, per germline. V lost 0 bases and J 1 base, leaving 16 bases between the germline ends. The CDR3 length is 17 residues. The CDR3 region is CASSVGVVVGGNTEAFF. The CDR3 DNA follows: TGTGCCAGCAGCGTAGGGGTGGTTGTGGGAGGGAACACTGAAGCTTTCTTT. Combining the CDR3 with reference TRBV9 and TRBJ1-1 gives the whole variable domain DSGVTQTPKHLITATGQRVTLRCSPRSGDLSVYWYQQSLDQGLQFLIQYYNGEERAKGNILERFSAQQFPDLHSELNLSSLELGDSALYFCASSVGVVVGGNTEAFFGQGTRLTVV.

This clone showed up just a few times. The J gene is TRBJ2-3, the V gene TRBV6-5; D not resolved. CDR3 size: 14 residues. The germline V gene encodes CDR1 MNHEY and CDR2 SVGAGI. V dropped 2 bases and J dropped 2 bases, with 8 bases sitting between them. The chain's CDR3 is CASSYGIPTDTQYF. In DNA form, the CDR3 reads TGTGCCAGCAGTTACGGCATTCCCACAGATACGCAGTATTTT.

V gene TRBV30 combines with J gene TRBJ1-1; no definite D call. The CDR3 is 16 amino acids. Germline V gives CDR1 GTSNPN, CDR2 SVGIG (reference sequence). The CDR3 is CARTGSPDEKNTEAFF. The CDR3 nucleotides are TGTGCACGAACCGGGAGCCCGGATGAAAAGAACACTGAAGCTTTCTTT.

The chain has TRBV15 and TRBJ2-3; D ambiguous. This CDR3 is 11 amino acids long. The V gene lost 4 bases and the J gene lost 6 bases, with 5 bases spanning the gap. CDR1 and CDR2 from the germline V gene are LNHNV and YYDKDF (reference sequence). The CDR3 DNA reads as TGTGCCACCAGCACCAGTGATACGCAGTATTTT. Translating gives CATSTSDTQYF.

V gene TRBV25-1 combines with J gene TRBJ2-7; 12 nucleotides agree with TRBD2. Germline assignment: CDR1 MGHDK and CDR2 SYGVNS. The V and J ends lost 6 bases and 5 bases, in that order; junction bases with no gene match: 8. This CDR3 is 15 amino acids long. For the CDR3, the DNA is TGTGCCAGCAGCCCCAGACTAGCGGGGGCCGACGAGCAGTACTTC. Encoded protein: CASSPRLAGADEQYF.

The chain links TRBV7-2 to TRBJ2-7; the D gene is possibly TRBD2 (5 bases). CDR3 length: 15 amino acids. CDR1 is SGHTA and CDR2 is FQGNSA in the germline V gene. V lost 1 base, J lost 2 bases, and 12 bases lay in between. Written as DNA, the CDR3 is TGTGCCAGCAGCTTAGAACGGGGTGCCACCTACGAGCAGTACTTC. It translates to CASSLERGATYEQYF.

The rearrangement uses TRBV7-2 and TRBJ2-5; D call uncertain. From germline, CDR1 is SGHTA and CDR2 FQGNSA. This CDR3 has 16 amino acids. V was clipped by 1 base and J by 1 base, with 13 bases between them. DNA for the CDR3: TGTGCCAGCAGCTTAGTTAACTTACTTGTCCAAGAGACCCAGTACTTC. This translates into CASSLVNLLVQETQYF.

The chain recombines TRBV18 with TRBJ2-7; 12 bases match TRBD2. Germline CDR1 KGHSH, CDR2 LQKENI. There are 14 residues in the CDR3. With V trimmed by 8 bases and J by 1 base, 3 bases remained unmatched. The CDR3 region has the DNA TGTGCCAGCCAGACTAGCGGGGGATCCTACGAGCAGTACTTC. Translation gives CASQTSGGSYEQYF.

The chain has TRBV27 and TRBJ2-3; a possible D gene is TRBD2 (5 bases). CDR1 MNHEY and CDR2 SMNVEV come from the germline V gene (reference sequence). The CDR3 is 14 amino acids. Trimming stripped 3 bases from V and 7 bases from J, with 14 bases between. CDR3: CASSFSPEGNTQYF. The CDR3, as DNA: TGTGCCAGCAGTTTTAGTCCCGAGGGAAATACGCAGTATTTT.

The chain employs TRBV15 and TRBJ2-5; TRBD2 aligns across 9 bases. Germline CDR1 and CDR2: LNHNV and YYDKDF (reference sequence). With V trimmed by 1 base and J by 4 bases, 10 bases remained unmatched. This CDR3 spans 17 amino acids. CDR3 residues: CATSRGLAGNLGETQYF. The CDR3 bases are TGTGCCACCAGCAGAGGGCTAGCGGGGAACTTGGGAGAGACCCAGTACTTC.

This clone has a count of ten or more. The V and J genes are TRBV2 and TRBJ1-1, with 7 nucleotides matching TRBD1. The germline V gene has CDR1 SNHLY and CDR2 FYNNEI. This CDR3 is 15 amino acids long. V was clipped by 8 bases and J by 1 base; unmatched bases: 10. CDR3: CASGKPTGSNTEAFF. The CDR3 nucleotides read TGTGCCAGCGGAAAGCCGACAGGGTCGAACACTGAAGCTTTCTTT.

This clone was seen once. The V gene is TRBV4-1, the J gene TRBJ2-7; 8 nucleotides agree with TRBD1. CDR1 and CDR2 (germline): MGHRA, YSYEKL. Trimming at V came to 5 bases and at J to 2 bases, leaving 11 bases not matched to a gene. The CDR3 totals 16 residues. CDR3: CASSSYRTGRTYEQYF. DNA for the CDR3: TGCGCCAGCAGCAGCTACAGGACAGGGCGGACCTACGAGCAGTACTTC.

This clone has a handful of counts. This rearrangement joins TRBV1 to TRBJ2-1; TRBD1 is the table's D call, not checked against the DNA. TRBV1 is assigned pseudogene status. This CDR3 has 16 residues. CDR3 sequence: CTSSPPTTWSYNEQFF. DNA for the CDR3: TGCACCAGCAGCCCTCCAACGACATGGTCCTACAATGAGCAGTTCTTC.

The gene calls are TRBV7-6 and TRBJ2-2; a weak D match, TRBD1 (5 bases). V gave up 5 bases and J gave up 2 bases, with 15 bases separating them. The CDR3 spans 16 residues. Germline CDR1 reads SGHVS; CDR2 reads FNYEAQ. Here the CDR3 DNA reads TGTGCCAGCAGCCCAAACGGCCAGGGCAACACCGGGGAGCTGTTTTTT. Amino acid sequence: CASSPNGQGNTGELFF.

V usage is TRBV29-1 and J usage is TRBJ1-1; D not certain. Trimming shortened V by 4 bases and J by 1 base, and 10 bases separated the two germline ends. This CDR3 has 13 residues. Germline V lookup: CDR1 SQVTM, CDR2 ANQGSEA. The CDR3 region is CSVALQPNTEAFF. The CDR3 DNA is TGCAGCGTTGCACTACAACCGAACACTGAAGCTTTCTTT.

The chain has TRBV7-2 and TRBJ2-7; 12 nucleotides align to TRBD2. J gave up 4 bases and V 2 bases, and 6 bases lay outside the gene matches. CDR3 length equals 16 residues. Looked up from germline, CDR1 is SGHTA and CDR2 is FQGNSA. CDR3 DNA: TGTGCCAGCAGCTTAACTTGGACTAGCGGGGAGTACGAGCAGTACTTC. As protein: CASSLTWTSGEYEQYF.

This chain joins TRBV6-1 and TRBJ1-6, with D unresolved. V was trimmed by 3 bases and J by 2 bases, leaving 5 bases between them. The CDR3 is made up of 14 amino acids. Germline V gene sequence: CDR1 MNHNS, CDR2 SASEGT. The CDR3 reads CASSDVTYNSPLHF. As DNA, the CDR3 is TGTGCCAGCAGTGACGTAACCTATAATTCACCCCTCCACTTT.